Listed below are T cell receptor beta chains from one sample, sequenced in a study of cytomegalovirus exposure and HLA in healthy donors. TCRdb keeps only in-frame clones here, not all; method: immunoSEQ multiplex PCR. Among roughly 100,000 clones listed, roughly 70% were seen once. The sample taken for sequencing was PBMCs. The receptors come from a male donor in good health and CMV-seropositive. Both conserved end residues are part of each CDR3. D genes are given only for firm matches. A clone size is listed for some rows: how often the clone was seen (once, few, many), or a class if it is expanded.

V gene	clone size	J gene	D gene	CDR3 DNA	CDR3 protein
TRBV10-3	-	TRBJ1-5	-	TGTGCCATCAGTGAGCGAGCGCAGGGACAGCCCCAGCATTTT	CAISERAQGQPQHF
TRBV2	-	TRBJ2-3	TRBD1	TGTGCCAGCAGGGGACGACAGGGACAAGATACGCAGTATTTT	CASRGRQGQDTQYF
TRBV19	-	TRBJ2-1	TRBD2	TGTGCCAGTAGTATTGTGGGACTAGGGGACAATGAGCAGTTCTTC	CASSIVGLGDNEQFF
TRBV18	few	TRBJ2-2	TRBD1	TGTGCCAGCTCACCAGGGACAGGGCTTCGGACCGGGGAGCTGTTTTTT	CASSPGTGLRTGELFF
TRBV7-2	-	TRBJ2-4	-	TGTGCCAGCAGCTTAGAACCCTCAGGGCCCAAACTAGCCAAAAACATTCAGTACTTC	CASSLEPSGPKLAKNIQYF
TRBV30	-	TRBJ1-1	TRBD1	TGTGCCGGGACGGGACAGGGACCTGAAGCTTTCTTT	CAGTGQGPEAFF
TRBV5-4	-	TRBJ2-1	TRBD2	TGTGCCAGCAACCCTAGCGGGCGTAATGAGCAGTTCTTC	CASNPSGRNEQFF
TRBV28	-	TRBJ1-1	-	TGTGCCAGCAGCCTACCAAAAATTTCGACAGTCATGAACACTGAAGCTTTCTTT	CASSLPKISTVMNTEAFF
TRBV10-3	-	TRBJ2-1	TRBD1	TGTGCCATCAGTAGACAGGGGAATGAGCAGTTCTTC	CAISRQGNEQFF
TRBV7-2	-	TRBJ2-7	-	TGTGCCAGCAGCCTGCGGGGCGCGGTACGAGAAGGGCAGTACTTC	CASSLRGAVREGQYF
TRBV10-3	-	TRBJ1-1	-	TGTGCCATTCGAAGGACGGACAGTGAAGCTTTCTTT	CAIRRTDSEAFF
TRBV5-8	few	TRBJ2-7	-	TGTGCCAGCAGCTTGGTTTCGTACGAGCAGTACTTC	CASSLVSYEQYF
TRBV10-3	few	TRBJ2-7	TRBD2	TGTGCCATCAGTGATGATAGCGGGAGTGCCTACGAGCAGTACTTC	CAISDDSGSAYEQYF
TRBV5-1	-	TRBJ1-6	TRBD1	TGCGCCAGCAGCTTGGCCGACAGGGATAATTCACCCCTCAACTTT	CASSLADRDNSPLNF
TRBV15	-	TRBJ1-5	-	TGTGCCACCAGCAGAGGACATAGCAATCAGCCCCAGCATTTT	CATSRGHSNQPQHF
TRBV7-3	-	TRBJ1-1	-	TGTGCCAGCAGCTTAGGCAGGGTAGGGGCTGAAGCTTTCTTT	CASSLGRVGAEAFF
TRBV19	-	TRBJ1-1	-	TGTGCCAGTAACTCGCCCCCTGAGGAGACGGAAGCTTTCTTT	CASNSPPEETEAFF
TRBV9	once	TRBJ1-1	-	TGTGCCAGCAGCGTAGGGGGGCACACTGAAGCTTTCTTT	CASSVGGHTEAFF
TRBV29-1	-	TRBJ2-7	TRBD2	TGCAGCGTTGAAAGCCGGGGGGGTGGGGGCGAGCAGTACTTC	CSVESRGGGGEQYF
TRBV11-3	few	TRBJ2-1	TRBD2	TGTGCCAGCAGCTTAAGGAGCGGGAGAATCCATGAGCAGTTCTTC	CASSLRSGRIHEQFF
TRBV7-9	-	TRBJ2-6	-	TGTGCCAGCAGCTCAACCCTGGACACTCGGGGGGCCAACGTCCTGACTTTC	CASSSTLDTRGANVLTF
TRBV7-2	-	TRBJ2-1	-	TGTGCCAGCAGCTTTCAGCGCGGAACCTACAATGAGCAGTTCTTC	CASSFQRGTYNEQFF
TRBV27	-	TRBJ2-7	TRBD2	TGTGCCAGCAGTTCCCTTCCTAGCGGATATGGGACCTACGAGCAGTACTTC	CASSSLPSGYGTYEQYF
TRBV19	-	TRBJ1-1	-	TGTGCCAGTCAAACATTTGGTGAAGCTTTCTTT	CASQTFGEAFF
TRBV15	-	TRBJ2-3	-	TGTGCCACCAGCAGAGCCTACAGGGAAGCAGATACGCAGTATTTT	CATSRAYREADTQYF
TRBV18	-	TRBJ2-7	TRBD1	TGTGCCAGCTCACAGCTAGGGACAGGGGGGTCCTACGAGCAGTACTTC	CASSQLGTGGSYEQYF
TRBV9	-	TRBJ2-2	TRBD1	TGTGCCAGCAGGCAGACAGGGATGCAGGCCGGGGAGCTGTTTTTT	CASRQTGMQAGELFF
TRBV5-1	-	TRBJ1-5	-	TGCGCCAGCAGTCATGACATTGATCAGCCCCAGAATTTT	CASSHDIDQPQNF
TRBV30	-	TRBJ1-5	-	TGTGCCTGGAGTGTACGACAGGATAATCAGCCCCAGAATTTT	CAWSVRQDNQPQNF
TRBV14	-	TRBJ2-3	TRBD1	TGTGCCAGCAGGGATAACGCGGGACAGGGGACAGATACGCAGTATTTT	CASRDNAGQGTDTQYF
TRBV7-2	-	TRBJ2-1	TRBD2	TGTGCCAGCAGCTTCACTAGCGGGGGGGCGGGACATGATGAGCAGTTCTTC	CASSFTSGGAGHDEQFF
TRBV7-9	few	TRBJ2-7	-	TGTGCCAGCAGCAGGGAGGTGGGGAGTGAGCAGTACTTC	CASSREVGSEQYF
TRBV27	few	TRBJ2-6	TRBD1	TGTGCCAGCACCTTCTCCGGGACAGGTTCTGGGGCCAACGTCCTGACTTTC	CASTFSGTGSGANVLTF
TRBV6-1	-	TRBJ2-2	TRBD1	TGTGCCAGCACCGCACAGGGGGCCAGCACCGGGGAGCTGTTTTTT	CASTAQGASTGELFF
TRBV18	-	TRBJ1-1	TRBD1	TGTGCCAGCTCAGGACAGGGGTTGGCTTCTGAAGCTTTCTTT	CASSGQGLASEAFF
TRBV15	-	TRBJ1-2	-	TGTGCCACCAGCAGAGGGGGGGGTTATGGCTACACCTTC	CATSRGGGYGYTF
TRBV6-6	-	TRBJ2-7	TRBD2	TGTGCCAGCAGTTACTCGCGGGCTAGCGGGGGGAACGAGCAGTACTTC	CASSYSRASGGNEQYF
TRBV9	-	TRBJ2-7	-	TGTGCCAGCAGCCAGGGACTGGCGGGCGAGCAGTACTTC	CASSQGLAGEQYF
TRBV7-6	-	TRBJ2-1	-	TGTGCCAGCAGCTTAGCCCGAGCGGAGAGCTCCTACAATGAGCAGTTCTTC	CASSLARAESSYNEQFF
TRBV5-4	-	TRBJ2-1	TRBD2	TGTGCCAGCAGCTTGGAGGCTAGCGGGAGTCGAGAGCAGTTCTTC	CASSLEASGSREQFF
TRBV28	-	TRBJ2-7	-	TGTGCCAGCAGTCCCTTACAGACCTTTCAGCAGTACTTC	CASSPLQTFQQYF
TRBV11-1	-	TRBJ2-1	TRBD1	TGTGCCAGTCAGGGGGAGCGGACCAATGAGCAGTTCTTC	CASQGERTNEQFF
TRBV7-8	few	TRBJ1-2	TRBD1	TGTGCCAGCAGCATCAGACAGGGGTACTATGGCTACACCTTC	CASSIRQGYYGYTF
TRBV28	-	TRBJ1-6	-	TGTGCCAGCAAGGAGGGAAGGACCCAAGGACCCCTCCACTTT	CASKEGRTQGPLHF
TRBV11-3	-	TRBJ2-1	TRBD2	TGTGCCAGCAGCTTCCGGACTAGCGGGAGTGGGCTGGGTTCCTACAATGAGCAGTTCTTC	CASSFRTSGSGLGSYNEQFF
TRBV6-1	few	TRBJ2-7	-	TGTGCCAGCAGACCACAGGGTACCTACGAGCAGTACTTC	CASRPQGTYEQYF
TRBV5-1	-	TRBJ2-7	TRBD2	TGCGCCAGCAGCTTGTCGTCTAGCGGTTCCTACGAGCAGTACTTC	CASSLSSSGSYEQYF
TRBV4-2	-	TRBJ1-1	-	TGTGCCAGCAGCCCCGGGCAAAGGGAGGACACTGAAGCTTTCTTT	CASSPGQREDTEAFF
TRBV4-2	-	TRBJ2-5	TRBD1	TGTGCCAGCAGCCAAGAACTGCGGACAGGGGGCCGGGAGACCCAGTACTTC	CASSQELRTGGRETQYF
TRBV10-3	-	TRBJ1-1	-	TGTGCCATCAGTGAGTGGGACTATAACACTGAAGCTTTCTTT	CAISEWDYNTEAFF
TRBV29-1	-	TRBJ2-3	TRBD1	TGCAGCGTTTCCAAACGGACAGGGGGCCAAGATACGCAGTATTTT	CSVSKRTGGQDTQYF
TRBV2	once	TRBJ2-1	TRBD2	TGTGCCAGCAGGGAGACTAGCGGGAACTACAATGAGCAGTTCTTC	CASRETSGNYNEQFF
TRBV7-3	-	TRBJ2-1	-	TGTGCCAGCAGCTTATTAGGCCAGCGGTCGAGCTCCTACAATGAGCAGTTCTTC	CASSLLGQRSSSYNEQFF
TRBV5-1	-	TRBJ2-7	TRBD1	TGCGCCAGCAGTCCTGGGACAGGGCCTCTCGGTGAGCAGTACTTC	CASSPGTGPLGEQYF